Below are 22 T cell receptor beta chains sequenced from a single sample in a study of T cell changes during pregnancy in multiple sclerosis. Sequenced by immunoSEQ multiplex PCR; TCRdb stores in-frame clones only, minus some. The sample carries 45,000 to 50,000 clones, approximately 94% recorded once. Sequenced material: CD8+ T cells from peripheral blood mononuclear cells, taken before pregnancy. All receptors come from a female donor with multiple sclerosis, enrolled in a pregnancy study.

CDR3 region: CASSQDLLAGAYKNIQYF. CDR3 coding DNA: TGCGCCAGCAGCCAAGATTTACTAGCGGGAGCGTACAAAAACATTCAGTACTTC. This chain uses TRBV4-1 with TRBJ2-4, with 11 bases fitting TRBD2. Germline CDR1 reads MGHRA; CDR2 reads YSYEKL. The CDR3 has 18 amino acids. The V gene end was trimmed by 0 bases and the J gene end by 3 bases; junction bases not matched to a gene: 7.

The chain carries TRBV5-6 and TRBJ2-6, with D unclear. V lost 6 bases, J lost 7 bases, and 5 bases lay in between. Germline V gene sequence: CDR1 SGHDT, CDR2 YYEEEE. This CDR3 spans 11 amino acids. CDR3 loop: CASTGANVLTF. In DNA form, the CDR3 reads TGTGCCAGCACGGGTGCCAACGTCCTGACTTTC.

This clone was counted between two and nine times. The gene calls are TRBV7-9 and TRBJ2-1; 10 nucleotides line up with TRBD2. With V trimmed by 2 bases and J by 0 bases, 1 base remained unmatched. Germline CDR1 is SEHNR and CDR2 is FQNEAQ (reference sequence). This CDR3 spans 16 amino acids. CDR3 DNA: TGTGCCAGCAGCTTAAGCGGGAGGGCCTCCTACAATGAGCAGTTCTTC. Translation: CASSLSGRASYNEQFF.

The V gene is TRBV19, the J gene TRBJ2-7, with 8 positions matching TRBD1. The V gene's germline CDR1 is LNHDA and CDR2 SQIVND (reference sequence). Losses at the gene ends were 3 bases for V and 2 bases for J; bases not matched to a gene: 6. This CDR3 has 15 amino acids. The CDR3 sequence: CASSMGTGTPYEQYF. The CDR3 DNA reads TGTGCCAGTAGTATGGGGACAGGAACTCCCTACGAGCAGTACTTC.

V usage is TRBV4-1 and J usage is TRBJ1-1, with 7 bases matching TRBD1. This CDR3 has 14 amino acids. Germline trimming cut 3 bases from V and 2 bases from J; bases unmatched to any gene: 3. Germline V CDR1 and CDR2: MGHRA, YSYEKL. DNA of the CDR3: TGCGCCAGCAGCCAGAACAGGGGCAACACTGAAGCTTTCTTT. It is translated as CASSQNRGNTEAFF.

The rearrangement joins TRBV12-5 to TRBJ1-5, with D possibly being TRBD1 (5 bases). Trimming took off 1 base at V and 2 bases at J, with 9 bases between the two ends. Germline V lookup: CDR1 LGHNT, CDR2 FRNRAP. CDR3 length equals 15 residues. The CDR3 DNA is TGTGCTAGTGGTTTGGGGGGGGTGGGCAATCAGCCCCAGCATTTT. This translates into CASGLGGVGNQPQHF.

The gene calls are TRBV28 and TRBJ2-5; 8 bases fit TRBD1. J lost 2 bases, V lost 4 bases, and 6 bases had no gene match. Germline CDR1 reads MDHEN; CDR2 reads SYDVKM. The CDR3 runs to 15 residues. CDR3 in amino acids: CASSSNGQGQETQYF. The CDR3 DNA reads TGTGCCAGCAGTTCCAACGGACAGGGTCAAGAGACCCAGTACTTC.

This chain connects TRBV7-9 to TRBJ2-5, with D tentatively TRBD2 (6 bases). Germline values: CDR1 SEHNR, CDR2 FQNEAQ (reference sequence). CDR3 length: 15 residues. Between the trimmed V and J ends, which lost 6 bases and 7 bases, there was a span of 21 bases. The CDR3 DNA follows: TGTGCCAGCAGGAATGCGGGATCGGAGCGCGGGACCCAGTACTTC. Translating gives CASRNAGSERGTQYF.

Of note for this clone: The junction and the germline gene differ at one end; a read error may be behind it. V and J are TRBV6-1 and TRBJ1-1; 7 nucleotides align to TRBD1. The CDR3 totals 8 residues. Germline V gene sequence: CDR1 MNHNS, CDR2 SASEGT. This CDR3 reads CASGQATF. DNA for the CDR3: TGTGCCAGCGGACAGGCAACCTTT.

The chain joins TRBV25-1 to TRBJ2-6; D is possibly TRBD2 (5 bases). Per the germline V gene, CDR1 is MGHDK and CDR2 is SYGVNS. This CDR3 region has 17 residues. V lost 1 base to trimming and J lost 0 bases, with 10 bases between them. The CDR3 DNA is TGTGCCAGCAGTGAATGGGTGGGGAGCTCTGGGGCCAACGTCCTGACTTTC. Protein product: CASSEWVGSSGANVLTF.

The chain recombines TRBV7-8 with TRBJ1-5; D gene uncertain. The V end was cut by 0 bases, the J end by 8 bases, with 11 bases between. CDR1 is SGHVS, CDR2 FQNEAQ, per germline. The CDR3 loop spans 14 amino acids. CDR3 bases: TGTGCCAGCAGCTTAGCTTATCCCGGTGAGCCCCAGCATTTT. The encoded protein is CASSLAYPGEPQHF.

The V and J genes are TRBV6-1 and TRBJ2-5; 14 bases match TRBD2. V trimming: 11 bases; J trimming: 5 bases; junction bases outside the gene matches: 7. The CDR3 sequence is 14 residues long. Germline CDR1 MNHNS, CDR2 SASEGT. This chain's CDR3 is CAGGLAGDAETQYF. As DNA, the CDR3 is TGTGCCGGGGGACTAGCGGGAGACGCCGAGACCCAGTACTTC.

This chain joins TRBV5-6 and TRBJ2-2; 7 positions agree with TRBD2. V lost 2 bases to trimming and J lost 3 bases; unmatched junction nucleotides: 10. There are 17 residues in the CDR3. CDR1 SGHDT and CDR2 YYEEEE come from the germline V gene. CDR3 in DNA: TGTGCCAGCAGCTTTCCATGGGGCCTAGCGGACACCGGGGAGCTGTTTTTT. Its protein product is CASSFPWGLADTGELFF.

Notes on this clone: The sample holds other DNA sequences that translate to the same CDR3. The rearrangement joins TRBV19 to TRBJ2-7; 9 bases match TRBD1. Looked up from germline, CDR1 is LNHDA and CDR2 is SQIVND (reference sequence). Trimming at V came to 1 base and at J to 2 bases, leaving 0 bases not matched to a gene. The CDR3 length is 14 residues. CDR3 sequence: CASSIGTGAYEQYF. CDR3 DNA sequence: TGTGCCAGTAGTATAGGGACAGGGGCCTACGAGCAGTACTTC.

This clone was recorded once. The V call is TRBV5-4, the J call TRBJ2-6; 9 bases fit TRBD1. The V segment lost 3 bases and the J segment 1 base; nucleotides outside the gene matches: 8. This CDR3 has 18 amino acids. The germline V gene has CDR1 SGHNT and CDR2 YYREEE (reference sequence). The DNA for the CDR3 is TGTGCCAGCAGCTGGGGGACAGGGTTGTTTTCTGGGGCCAACGTCCTGACTTTC. Translating it yields CASSWGTGLFSGANVLTF.

The rearrangement uses TRBV29-1 and TRBJ2-2; D gene uncertain. Per the germline V gene, CDR1 is SQVTM and CDR2 is ANQGSEA. Trimming took off 5 bases at V and 6 bases at J, with 10 bases between the two ends. This CDR3 is 12 amino acids long. CDR3 DNA sequence: TGCAGCGTTTTGTGGGCTGCCGGGGAGCTGTTTTTT. Translated, it gives CSVLWAAGELFF.

The genes are TRBV19 and TRBJ2-7; 10 bases agree with TRBD2. The germline V gene has CDR1 LNHDA and CDR2 SQIVND (reference sequence). The CDR3 loop spans 14 amino acids. Trimming at V came to 6 bases and at J to 6 bases, leaving 8 bases not matched to a gene. The CDR3: CASSLAGGPLEQYF. The CDR3 nucleotides are TGTGCCAGTAGCTTAGCGGGAGGACCTCTCGAGCAGTACTTC.

The chain carries TRBV9 and TRBJ1-2; tentatively, D is TRBD1 (6 bases). The V and J ends lost 7 bases and 4 bases respectively, with 17 bases between them. The CDR3 loop spans 14 amino acids. Germline CDR1 is SGDLS and CDR2 is YYNGEE. CDR3 loop: CASGFGQTLYGYTF. Here the CDR3 DNA reads TGTGCCAGCGGATTTGGACAGACCCTCTATGGCTACACCTTC.

This clone occurred once. V gene TRBV5-8 combines with J gene TRBJ2-2; D remains ambiguous. Trimming left V 5 bases short and J 8 bases short, with 13 bases between. The CDR3 spans 13 residues. Germline CDR1 reads SGHTS; CDR2 reads YDEGEE. Here the CDR3 DNA reads TGTGCCAGCAGACCCCAAACCCTAGGGGAGCTGTTTTTT. This encodes CASRPQTLGELFF.

V and J are TRBV19 and TRBJ2-7, with 11 positions matching TRBD2. The germline gives CDR1 LNHDA, CDR2 SQIVND (reference sequence). V lost 3 bases and J lost 4; bases outside the gene matches: 5. The CDR3 is 15 residues long. The chain's CDR3 is CASSMSSGRIYEQYF. In DNA, the CDR3 is TGTGCCAGTAGTATGTCTAGCGGGAGGATATACGAGCAGTACTTC.

This sequence joins TRBV19 and TRBJ2-2; 7 bases line up with TRBD1. V lost 7 bases, J lost 3 bases, and 11 bases stayed unmatched. CDR1 is LNHDA and CDR2 is SQIVND in the germline V gene (reference sequence). This CDR3 is 16 amino acids long. The CDR3 bases are TGTGCCAGTATGGGGCCGACAGGGAAGGACACCGGGGAGCTGTTTTTT. Translation: CASMGPTGKDTGELFF.

This rearrangement joins TRBV29-1 to TRBJ2-5, with 7 bases identical to TRBD2. Trimming cost V 3 bases and J 5 bases; bases outside gene matches: 3. Germline CDR1 is SQVTM and CDR2 is ANQGSEA. The CDR3 loop spans 12 amino acids. The CDR3 reads CSVEGRGETQYF. DNA of the CDR3: TGCAGCGTTGAGGGGAGGGGTGAGACCCAGTACTTC.